This TCR beta chain was captured by sequencing in a study of radiation and T cells in renal cell carcinoma (dated by TCRdb to 2020 to 2022). About the full investigation: The samples were drawn from a clinical trial, where primary renal cell carcinomas were treated with 15 Gy of stereotactic body radiation therapy and then removed by nephrectomy 4 weeks afterward. In total, 53 samples underwent TCR beta sequencing: around 25 tumors plus 27 peripheral blood samples. Across all 50 or so samples, 4,016,671 unique CDR3 nucleotide sequences, encoding 2,658,974 unique CDR3 amino acid sequences, were identified.

The immunoSEQ kit was used, according to the manufacturer's recommendations, to generate TCR beta libraries from genomic DNA. Library preparation used a first multiplex PCR with proprietary primers, then a second PCR adding unique barcodes, with bead cleanups after each round. A positive control reaction and a negative control reaction, both provided in the kit, were run with every batch of samples. The final libraries were assessed on an Agilent 4200 TapeStation D1000 ScreenTape, pooled by volume, and quantified by qPCR. Sequencing was performed on an Illumina NextSeq500 using a MidOutput 150-cycle cartridge, with 156 Read1 cycles, 15 Index1 cycles, and the kit custom primers. The pooled library was loaded at roughly 0.94 pM with a roughly 22% PhiX control spike-in. On the authors' methods: The vendor-processed data were analyzed in R, and a clonotype was defined as all T cells that share the same CDR3 nucleotide sequence. For clone abundance analyses, frequencies were normalized to the 10,000 most abundant clones in each sample. Public T cell clones, which averaged fewer than five per sample, were excluded before analysis. Tumor-enriched clonotypes and baseline blood-enriched clonotypes were defined as those with an abundance difference of at least 32-fold between compartments. A beta-binomial differential abundance model was used to identify clonotypes that expanded or contracted between blood time points. Tumor-blood repertoire similarity was measured with the Baroni-Urbani and Buser coefficient, and group comparisons used two-tailed Wilcoxon tests in R. TCRdb took this table from immuneACCESS and kept in-frame rearrangements with V and J called. Such tables lack part of the clones; where checked against another copy, unresolved V genes explain under half of the gap, and the rest is unexplained. Clonal size and the V and J genes are those of that table, whereas D and trimming came from the DNA. This sample holds about 160,000 clones; less than 90% were observed only once. Around 4% of the sample goes to the ten largest clones.

CDR1 and CDR2 were assigned from the germline V gene as SGHTA and FQGNSA. The CDR3 covers 15 residues, taking in both the cysteine and the phenylalanine. CDR3 DNA is the only sequence kept; it has 45 bases, read in frame from the first base. Germline trimming: 4 bases from V, 3 bases from J; junction bases outside gene matches: 4. The time point label, read with the paper, signifies: baseline pretreatment blood. The treatment or condition tag for this specimen amounts to: 15 Gy SBRT to primary tumor, nephrectomy 4 weeks later. Serial peripheral blood from radiation-treated patients was sampled at baseline, 2 weeks and 4 weeks after SBRT to track tumor-enriched clonotypes. Renal cell carcinoma with clear cell pathology was present in all patients. The QIAamp DNA Blood Mini Kit (Qiagen) was used to prepare genomic DNA for TCR sequencing. The analyses included just those samples that passed every quality control check.

Study-level results and caveats: In blood, the top tumor clonotypes increased from baseline to 2 weeks after radiation and then shrank by 4 weeks, which suggests a temporary expansion of tumor-resident clones. Because pretreatment tumor biopsies were not available, the study could not determine whether clonotypes were already present within the tumor at baseline. Dynamics of the blood repertoire were not tracked past 4 weeks after treatment. With a single-armed trial design, the study had no way to address how radiation dose or scheduling affects the TCR repertoire.

In regard to this clone: The antigen this receptor binds is unknown. Nothing much larger sits one base from this clone, and base qualities are not available.

Recombination linked TRBV7-2 to TRBJ1-3; 9 of the junction bases match TRBD1. This TCR was recovered from a woman aged 70-85 years with renal cell carcinoma. Sequencing used blood, obtained from a patient whose treatment included radiotherapy and nephrectomy. In nucleotides, the sequence is TGTGCCAGCAGCTGGGCGGGACAGGGTGGAAACACCATATATTTT. The encoded protein is CASSWAGQGGNTIYF.